The 29 T cell receptor beta chains below were found in one sample sequenced in a study of blood T cell repertoires in COVID-19. Using immunoSEQ multiplex PCR, the repertoire was profiled, and TCRdb retains in-frame clones only, with some absent. Here the sample spans about 97,000 clones, over 65% being singletons. Sequences were obtained from peripheral blood. Receptors originate from a human donor in a cohort sampled during active COVID-19.

The genes are TRBV6-5 and TRBJ2-3; perhaps TRBD1 as D (6 bases). Trimming pared 5 bases from V and 1 base from J, leaving 13 bases between. CDR1 and CDR2 (germline): MNHEY, SVGAGI. The CDR3 runs 15 residues. CDR3 DNA: TGTGCCAGCAGTAACACAGGGTACCGCACAGATACGCAGTATTTT. This gives the protein CASSNTGYRTDTQYF.

The genes are TRBV5-1 and TRBJ2-1; D is undetermined. Trimming took off 0 bases at V and 0 bases at J, with 7 bases between the two ends. This CDR3 comprises 15 residues. Germline values: CDR1 SGHRS, CDR2 YFSETQ. CDR3 DNA sequence: TGCGCCAGCAGCTTGGTCCGGAGCTCCTACAATGAGCAGTTCTTC. This sequence encodes CASSLVRSSYNEQFF.

In this sample, this clone turned up a few times. The chain employs TRBV3-1 (or the pseudogene TRBV3-2) and TRBJ1-2; the D gene is possibly TRBD1 (5 bases). Germline V gene lookup returns CDR1 LGHDT and CDR2 YNNKEL (reference sequence). The V end was cut by 4 bases, the J end by 3 bases, with 9 bases between. The CDR3 covers 13 residues. CDR3 bases: TGTGCCAGCAGCCCAGGGCTGGACTATGGCTACACCTTC. It translates to CASSPGLDYGYTF.

In this sample, this clone turned up once. The chain couples TRBV5-4 to TRBJ1-1, with D tentatively TRBD1 (5 bases). Looked up from germline, CDR1 is SGHNT and CDR2 is YYREEE (reference sequence). V gave up 4 bases and J gave up 1 base, with 14 bases separating them. The CDR3 contains 15 residues. For the CDR3, the DNA is TGTGCCAGCAGCCTCAAAAGCCAGGGGAACACTGAAGCTTTCTTT. Its translation: CASSLKSQGNTEAFF.

This chain uses TRBV4-1 with TRBJ1-2; D is possibly TRBD1 (5 bases). This CDR3 has 15 residues. V shed 0 bases and J shed 6 bases, with 14 bases lying between them. Germline CDR1 reads MGHRA; CDR2 reads YSYEKL. CDR3 DNA sequence: TGCGCCAGCAGCCAAGAAATTGGCAGGGCCAATGGCTACACCTTC. It translates to CASSQEIGRANGYTF.

The gene calls are TRBV7-9 and TRBJ2-3, with 9 bases lining up with TRBD2. The trim removed 0 bases at V and 9 bases at J, leaving 16 bases unmatched. Germline CDR1 and CDR2: SEHNR and FQNEAQ (reference sequence). CDR3 length: 18 residues. The CDR3 region is CASSLASGGASGEATQYF. CDR3 sequence (DNA): TGTGCCAGCAGCTTAGCCTCCGGCGGGGCTAGCGGGGAGGCGACGCAGTATTTT. Complete variable domain (other parts from reference TRBV7-9 and TRBJ2-3): DTGVSQNPRHKITKRGQNVTFRCDPISEHNRLYWYRQTLGQGPEFLTYFQNEAQLEKSRLLSDRFSAERPKGSFSTLEIQRTEQGDSAMYLCASSLASGGASGEATQYFGPGTRLTVL.

For the CDR3, the DNA is TGTGCCAGCAGAGTAGGGCGGGGGGGCCGTCGCACCGGGGAGCTGTTTTTT. This encodes CASRVGRGGRRTGELFF. The chain is built from TRBV11-2 and TRBJ2-2, with 9 positions matching TRBD2. The CDR3 is made up of 17 amino acids. The trim removed 6 bases at V and 4 bases at J, leaving 12 bases unmatched. Germline V gene data show CDR1 as SGHAT and CDR2 as FQNNGV.

The V gene is TRBV6-6, the J gene TRBJ2-3; 8 bases fit TRBD2. This CDR3 comprises 14 residues. Losses at the gene ends were 6 bases for V and 3 bases for J; bases not matched to a gene: 5. CDR1 MNHNY and CDR2 SVGAGI come from the germline V gene (reference sequence). CDR3: CASSRSGGTDTQYF. The CDR3 region has the DNA TGTGCCAGCAGCCGGAGCGGGGGAACAGATACGCAGTATTTT.

The genes are TRBV4-3 and TRBJ2-1; a possible D gene is TRBD2 (5 bases). Deletions cut 0 bases from V and 0 bases from J, with 6 bases between. Germline CDR1 and CDR2: LGHNA and YSLEER. This CDR3 is built from 15 residues. CDR3: CASSQDDYSYNEQFF. CDR3 coding DNA: TGCGCCAGCAGCCAAGATGACTACTCCTACAATGAGCAGTTCTTC.

The rearrangement joins TRBV5-5 to TRBJ2-1, with unresolved D. Trimming stripped 0 bases from V and 4 bases from J, with 8 bases between. Germline V gene lookup returns CDR1 SGHKS and CDR2 YYEKEE (reference sequence). This CDR3 spans 14 amino acids. CDR3 in DNA: TGTGCCAGCAGCTTGGAAGAAACTTACAATGAGCAGTTCTTC. Translating gives CASSLEETYNEQFF.

This rearrangement joins TRBV7-2 to TRBJ1-2, with 7 positions matching TRBD1. The ends lost 1 base at V and 3 bases at J; junction bases unmatched: 2. This CDR3 has 14 residues. CDR1 is SGHTA and CDR2 is FQGNSA in the germline V gene. Here the CDR3 reads CASSLDRGHYGYTF. The CDR3 nucleotides read TGTGCCAGCAGCTTAGACAGGGGCCACTATGGCTACACCTTC.

The genes are TRBV5-4 and TRBJ1-6; TRBD1 matches at 12 bases. V dropped 4 bases and J dropped 7; count of bases not matched to a gene: 6. The CDR3 sequence is 16 residues long. The germline gives CDR1 SGHNT, CDR2 YYREEE (reference sequence). The CDR3 sequence: CASSGGDRGRNSPLHF. The DNA for the CDR3 is TGTGCCAGCAGCGGAGGGGACAGGGGGCGGAATTCACCCCTCCACTTT.

The rearrangement uses TRBV4-2 and TRBJ2-7; tentatively, D is TRBD2 (7 bases). The V gene lost 4 bases and the J gene lost 6 bases, with 13 bases spanning the gap. The CDR3 totals 13 residues. Germline CDR1 is LGHNA and CDR2 is YNFKEQ. CDR3 amino acids: CASSPSGGPEQYF. The CDR3, as DNA: TGTGCCAGCAGCCCCTCCGGGGGGCCCGAGCAGTACTTC.

The V and J genes are TRBV11-2 and TRBJ2-3; D perhaps matches TRBD1 (5 bases). Germline CDR1 is SGHAT and CDR2 is FQNNGV. The CDR3 runs 13 residues. V dropped 0 bases and J dropped 13 bases, with 14 bases sitting between them. The CDR3 region is CASSLDFDSREYF. The CDR3 DNA follows: TGTGCCAGCAGCTTAGATTTCGACAGTCGGGAGTATTTT.

The rearrangement links TRBV3-1 (or the pseudogene TRBV3-2) to TRBJ2-1; the match to TRBD2 covers 9 bases. The CDR3 length is 15 residues. V trimming: 4 bases; J trimming: 7 bases; junction bases outside the gene matches: 8. Germline loops: CDR1 LGHDT, CDR2 YNNKEL (reference sequence). CDR3 amino acids: CASSRGGAPSNEQFF. DNA for the CDR3: TGTGCCAGCAGCCGCGGGGGGGCCCCTTCGAATGAGCAGTTCTTC.

This chain links TRBV19 with TRBJ1-2; possibly TRBD1 for D (5 bases). Trimming took 6 bases from V and 5 from J, leaving 13 bases between them. Germline CDR1 is LNHDA and CDR2 is SQIVND (reference sequence). The CDR3 extends over 13 amino acids. Written as DNA, the CDR3 is TGTGCCAGTAGGTCGTGGGGGACTTATGGCTACACCTTC. Translating it yields CASRSWGTYGYTF. The complete variable domain, with remaining parts taken from reference TRBV19 and TRBJ1-2, reads DGGITQSPKYLFRKEGQNVTLSCEQNLNHDAMYWYRQDPGQGLRLIYYSQIVNDFQKGDIAEGYSVSREKKESFPLTVTSAQKNPTAFYLCASRSWGTYGYTFGSGTRLTVV.

The V gene is TRBV13, the J gene TRBJ1-1, with TRBD1 as a possible D gene (6 bases). From germline, CDR1 is PRHDT and CDR2 FYEKMQ (reference sequence). Trimming removed 2 bases from V and 6 bases from J, with 13 bases in between. The CDR3 has 14 residues. DNA for the CDR3: TGTGCCAGCAGCTTAATCCCAGGGGCGTCTGAAGCTTTCTTT. This codes for CASSLIPGASEAFF.

The rearrangement uses TRBV30 and TRBJ2-5, with TRBD2 identical over 9 bases. The CDR3 has 12 residues. The V gene's germline CDR1 is GTSNPN and CDR2 SVGIG (reference sequence). Trimming at V came to 4 bases and at J to 4 bases, leaving 1 base not matched to a gene. Here the CDR3 reads CAWKGLAETQYF. The CDR3 DNA follows: TGTGCCTGGAAGGGACTAGCAGAGACCCAGTACTTC.

V is TRBV11-3 and J is TRBJ2-1; 14 bases map to TRBD2. The ends lost 5 bases at V and 5 bases at J; junction bases unmatched: 8. The length of the CDR3 is 17 residues. Looked up from germline, CDR1 is SGHNT and CDR2 is YENEEA. CDR3 coding DNA: TGTGCCAGCAGCCCAAAACGGACTAGCGGGGGGCACAATGAGCAGTTCTTC. Its translation: CASSPKRTSGGHNEQFF. Drawing the rest from reference TRBV11-3 and TRBJ2-1, the complete variable domain is EAGVVQSPRYKIIEKKQPVAFWCNPISGHNTLYWYLQNLGQGPELLIRYENEEAVDDSQLPKDRFSAERLKGVDSTLKIQPAELGDSAVYLCASSPKRTSGGHNEQFFGPGTRLTVL.

The rearrangement joins TRBV6-5 to TRBJ2-7; D is undetermined. V lost 7 bases and J 3 bases, leaving 7 bases between the germline ends. The CDR3 consists of 11 residues. CDR1 is MNHEY, CDR2 SVGAGI, per germline. This CDR3 reads CASTGFYEQYF. The CDR3 DNA follows: TGTGCCAGCACTGGCTTCTACGAGCAGTACTTC.

CDR3 nucleotides: TGCGCCAGCAGCCAAGGGCGAGGATCTAATAATTCACCCCTCCACTTT. The encoded protein is CASSQGRGSNNSPLHF. The chain is built from TRBV4-1 and TRBJ1-6; D is unclear. Trimming cost V 1 base and J 5 bases, with 12 bases left between them. The CDR3 runs to 16 residues. Germline lookup yields CDR1 MGHRA and CDR2 YSYEKL.

The V and J genes are TRBV14 and TRBJ1-4; 7 nucleotides line up with TRBD1. After removal of 4 bases from V and 0 bases from J, the junction contained 5 bases not matched to a gene. Germline CDR1 and CDR2: SGHDN and FVKESK. CDR3 length equals 16 residues. The CDR3 reads CASSRRDSTTNEKLFF. The CDR3 DNA sequence: TGTGCCAGCAGCCGGCGGGACAGTACAACTAATGAAAAACTGTTTTTT.

This chain joins TRBV19 and TRBJ1-5; maybe TRBD1 (5 bases). V was shortened by 6 bases and J by 0 bases, with 12 bases between the two germline ends. Germline loops: CDR1 LNHDA, CDR2 SQIVND (reference sequence). The CDR3 totals 15 residues. The CDR3 region has the DNA TGTGCCAGTAGGGTACAGGTTCTTAGCAATCAGCCCCAGCATTTT. It translates to CASRVQVLSNQPQHF.

The chain employs TRBV6-6 and TRBJ1-1; 7 bases map to TRBD1. CDR3 length: 13 amino acids. The V gene end was trimmed by 8 bases and the J gene end by 0 bases; junction bases not matched to a gene: 3. Germline CDR1 reads MNHNY; CDR2 reads SVGAGI (reference sequence). The CDR3 DNA reads as TGTGCCAGCGGGCAGGGGGTGAACACTGAAGCTTTCTTT. Its translation: CASGQGVNTEAFF.

This chain connects TRBV7-2 to TRBJ2-1; the D gene is possibly TRBD2 (5 bases). Germline CDR1 and CDR2: SGHTA and FQGNSA. V was shortened by 0 bases and J by 3 bases, with 9 bases between the two germline ends. The CDR3 totals 15 residues. This CDR3 is CASSLARGLYNEQFF. The CDR3 nucleotides read TGTGCCAGCAGCTTAGCACGCGGGCTCTACAATGAGCAGTTCTTC.

The chain recombines TRBV5-4 with TRBJ1-5; D is perhaps TRBD1 (5 bases). CDR1 is SGHNT, CDR2 YYREEE, per germline (reference sequence). Trimming took 3 bases from V and 2 from J, leaving 12 bases between them. This CDR3 is 15 amino acids long. The CDR3 DNA follows: TGTGCCAGCAGCTCCAGACAGTCACGCAATCAGCCCCAGCATTTT. Protein: CASSSRQSRNQPQHF.

The chain joins TRBV18 to TRBJ2-7; 8 bases agree with TRBD1. Germline trimming cut 3 bases from V and 7 bases from J; bases unmatched to any gene: 14. Germline V CDR1 and CDR2: KGHSH, LQKENI. The CDR3 extends over 16 amino acids. The DNA for the CDR3 is TGTGCCAGCTCACCGGTGCAGGGGGCACCGCGCGGAGAGCAGTACTTC. Translated: CASSPVQGAPRGEQYF.

This clone is a singleton in its sample. The chain combines TRBV9 with TRBJ2-2; 8 bases line up with TRBD1. The V and J ends lost 4 bases and 4 bases, in that order; junction bases with no gene match: 9. The CDR3 loop spans 16 amino acids. Looked up from germline, CDR1 is SGDLS and CDR2 is YYNGEE. The CDR3 DNA reads as TGTGCCAGCAGCTATACGGACAGGGTGAGCACCGGGGAGCTGTTTTTT. Protein product: CASSYTDRVSTGELFF.

The gene calls are TRBV5-4 and TRBJ1-2, with D hard to call. This CDR3 spans 12 amino acids. Germline values: CDR1 SGHNT, CDR2 YYREEE (reference sequence). The V gene lost 0 bases and the J gene lost 5 bases, with 5 bases spanning the gap. In DNA, the CDR3 is TGTGCCAGCAGCTTGGACACGTATGGCTACACCTTC. It specifies CASSLDTYGYTF.